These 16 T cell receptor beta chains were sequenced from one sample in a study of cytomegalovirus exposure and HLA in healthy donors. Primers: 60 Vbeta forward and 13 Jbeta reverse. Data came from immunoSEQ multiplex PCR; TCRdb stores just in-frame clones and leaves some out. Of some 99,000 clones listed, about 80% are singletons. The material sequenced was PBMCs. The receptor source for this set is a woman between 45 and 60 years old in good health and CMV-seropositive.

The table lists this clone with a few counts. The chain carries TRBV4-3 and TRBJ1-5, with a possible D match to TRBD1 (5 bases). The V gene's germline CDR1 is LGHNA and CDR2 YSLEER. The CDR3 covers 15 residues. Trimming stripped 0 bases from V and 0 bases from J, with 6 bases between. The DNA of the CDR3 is TGCGCCAGCAGCCAAGATCAGGGTAGCAATCAGCCCCAGCATTTT. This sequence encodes CASSQDQGSNQPQHF.

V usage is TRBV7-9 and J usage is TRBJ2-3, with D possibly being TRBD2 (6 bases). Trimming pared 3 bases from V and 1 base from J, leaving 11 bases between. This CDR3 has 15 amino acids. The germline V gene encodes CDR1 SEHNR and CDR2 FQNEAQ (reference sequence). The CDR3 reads CASSFIGGGTDTQYF. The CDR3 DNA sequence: TGTGCCAGCAGCTTCATTGGAGGGGGCACAGATACGCAGTATTTT. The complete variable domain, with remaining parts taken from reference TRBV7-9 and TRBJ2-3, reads DTGVSQNPRHKITKRGQNVTFRCDPISEHNRLYWYRQTLGQGPEFLTYFQNEAQLEKSRLLSDRFSAERPKGSFSTLEIQRTEQGDSAMYLCASSFIGGGTDTQYFGPGTRLTVL.

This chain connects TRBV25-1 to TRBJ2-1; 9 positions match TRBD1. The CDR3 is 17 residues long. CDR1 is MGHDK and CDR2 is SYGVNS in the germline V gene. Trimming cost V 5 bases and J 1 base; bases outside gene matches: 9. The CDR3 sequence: CASSKVPGQGSYNEQFF. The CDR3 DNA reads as TGTGCCAGCAGTAAAGTACCGGGACAGGGTTCCTACAATGAGCAGTTCTTC. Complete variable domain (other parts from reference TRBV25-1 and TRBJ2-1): EADIYQTPRYLVIGTGKKITLECSQTMGHDKMYWYQQDPGMELHLIHYSYGVNSTEKGDLSSESTVSRIRTEHFPLTLESARPSHTSQYLCASSKVPGQGSYNEQFFGPGTRLTVL.

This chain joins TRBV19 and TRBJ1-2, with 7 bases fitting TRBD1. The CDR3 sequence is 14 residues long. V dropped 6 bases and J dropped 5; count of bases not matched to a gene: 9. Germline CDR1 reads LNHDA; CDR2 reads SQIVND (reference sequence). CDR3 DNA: TGTGCCAGTAGCCGGGGGACAGCGGTATATGGCTACACCTTC. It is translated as CASSRGTAVYGYTF.

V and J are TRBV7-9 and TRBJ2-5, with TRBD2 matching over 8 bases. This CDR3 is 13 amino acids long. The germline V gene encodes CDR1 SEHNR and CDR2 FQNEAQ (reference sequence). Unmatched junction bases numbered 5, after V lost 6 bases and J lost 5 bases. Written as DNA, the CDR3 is TGTGCCAGCAGATATAGCGGGATTGAGACCCAGTACTTC. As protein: CASRYSGIETQYF.

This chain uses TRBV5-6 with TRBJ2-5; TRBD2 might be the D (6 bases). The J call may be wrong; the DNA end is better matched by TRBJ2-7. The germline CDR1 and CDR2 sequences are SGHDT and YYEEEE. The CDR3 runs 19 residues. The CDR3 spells CASSQLGTAREPLPYEQYF. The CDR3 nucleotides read TGTGCCAGCAGCCAGCTCGGGACTGCTCGGGAGCCCCTCCCTTACGAGCAGTACTTC.

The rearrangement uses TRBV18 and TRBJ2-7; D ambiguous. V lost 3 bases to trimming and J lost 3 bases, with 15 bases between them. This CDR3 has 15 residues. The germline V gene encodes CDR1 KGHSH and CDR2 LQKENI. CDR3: CASSPLVGQDYEQYF. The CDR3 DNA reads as TGTGCCAGCTCACCGTTAGTGGGCCAGGACTACGAGCAGTACTTC.

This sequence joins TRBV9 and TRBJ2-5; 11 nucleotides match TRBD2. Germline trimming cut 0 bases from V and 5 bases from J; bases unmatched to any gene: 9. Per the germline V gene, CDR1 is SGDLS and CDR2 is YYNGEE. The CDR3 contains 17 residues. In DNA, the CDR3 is TGTGCCAGCAGCGTAGGTCAGCTAGCGGGAGGAAGCGAGACCCAGTACTTC. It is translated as CASSVGQLAGGSETQYF.

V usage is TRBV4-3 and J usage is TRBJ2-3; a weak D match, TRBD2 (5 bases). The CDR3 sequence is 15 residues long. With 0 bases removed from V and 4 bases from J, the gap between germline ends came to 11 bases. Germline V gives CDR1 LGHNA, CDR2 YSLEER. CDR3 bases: TGCGCCAGCAGCCAAGAGATCGGGATTGCAGATACGCAGTATTTT. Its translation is CASSQEIGIADTQYF.

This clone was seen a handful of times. This CDR3 is CASFTRGLAGADTQYF. The CDR3 nucleotides are TGCGCCAGCTTCACCCGCGGACTAGCCGGCGCAGATACGCAGTATTTT. The chain links TRBV5-1 to TRBJ2-3; TRBD2 matches at 8 bases. CDR1 is SGHRS and CDR2 is YFSETQ in the germline V gene. The J segment lost 4 bases and the V segment lost 7 bases, leaving 14 bases of the junction unmatched. The CDR3 spans 16 residues.

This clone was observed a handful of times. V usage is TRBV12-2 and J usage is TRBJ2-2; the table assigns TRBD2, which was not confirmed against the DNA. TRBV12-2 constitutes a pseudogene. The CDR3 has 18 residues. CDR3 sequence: CASRLATSGGARTGELFF. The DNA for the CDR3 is TGTGCAAGTCGCTTAGCTACTAGCGGGGGGGCAAGAACCGGGGAGCTGTTTTTT.

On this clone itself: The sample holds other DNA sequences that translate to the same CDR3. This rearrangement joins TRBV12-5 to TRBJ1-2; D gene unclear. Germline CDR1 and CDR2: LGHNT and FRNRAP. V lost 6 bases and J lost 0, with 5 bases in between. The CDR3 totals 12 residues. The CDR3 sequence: CASGQSNYGYTF. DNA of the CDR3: TGTGCTAGTGGGCAGTCTAACTATGGCTACACCTTC.

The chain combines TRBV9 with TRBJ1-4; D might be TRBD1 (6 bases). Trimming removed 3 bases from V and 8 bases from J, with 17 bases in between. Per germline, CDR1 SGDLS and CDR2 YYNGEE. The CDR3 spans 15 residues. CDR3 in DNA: TGTGCCAGCAGCGCTACAGGGTTTCAGCTCGAAAAACTGTTTTTT. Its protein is CASSATGFQLEKLFF.

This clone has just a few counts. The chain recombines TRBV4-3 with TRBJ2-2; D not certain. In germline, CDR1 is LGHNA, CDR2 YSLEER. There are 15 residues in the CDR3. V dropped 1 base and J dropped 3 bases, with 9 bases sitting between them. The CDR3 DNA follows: TGCGCCAGCAGCCAAGGGTCAGGATACACCGGGGAGCTGTTTTTT. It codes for CASSQGSGYTGELFF.

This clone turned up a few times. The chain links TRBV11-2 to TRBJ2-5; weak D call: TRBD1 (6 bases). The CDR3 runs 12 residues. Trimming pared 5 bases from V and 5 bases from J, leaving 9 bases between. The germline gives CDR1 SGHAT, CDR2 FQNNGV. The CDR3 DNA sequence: TGTGCCAGCAGCCGCCAGGGGGAGACCCAGTACTTC. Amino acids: CASSRQGETQYF.

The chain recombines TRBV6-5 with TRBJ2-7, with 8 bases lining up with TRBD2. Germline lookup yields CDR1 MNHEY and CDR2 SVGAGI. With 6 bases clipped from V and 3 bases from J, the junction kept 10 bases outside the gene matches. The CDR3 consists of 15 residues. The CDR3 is CASSLRTRGGYEQYF. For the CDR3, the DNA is TGTGCCAGCAGCTTACGAACCCGGGGGGGCTACGAGCAGTACTTC.